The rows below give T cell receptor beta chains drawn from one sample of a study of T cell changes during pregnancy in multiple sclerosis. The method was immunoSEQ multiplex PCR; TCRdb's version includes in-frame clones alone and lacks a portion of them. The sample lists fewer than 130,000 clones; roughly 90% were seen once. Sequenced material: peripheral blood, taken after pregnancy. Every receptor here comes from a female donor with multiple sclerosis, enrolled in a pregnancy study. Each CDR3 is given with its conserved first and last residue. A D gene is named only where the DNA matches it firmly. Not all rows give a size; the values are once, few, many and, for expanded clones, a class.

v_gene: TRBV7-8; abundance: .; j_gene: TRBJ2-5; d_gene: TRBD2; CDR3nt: TGTGCCAGCAGCTTAGGCAGCGGGGGGGCCTCGGTAGAGACCCAGTACTTC; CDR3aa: CASSLGSGGASVETQYF
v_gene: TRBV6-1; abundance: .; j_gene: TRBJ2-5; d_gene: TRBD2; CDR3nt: TGTGCCAGCAGTGATCTAGCGGGGTCGAGTGAGACCCAGTACTTC; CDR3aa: CASSDLAGSSETQYF
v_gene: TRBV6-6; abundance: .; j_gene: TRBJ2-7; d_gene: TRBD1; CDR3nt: TGTGCCAGCAGCCCCGGACAGGGGAGTACCTACGAGCAGTACTTC; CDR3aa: CASSPGQGSTYEQYF
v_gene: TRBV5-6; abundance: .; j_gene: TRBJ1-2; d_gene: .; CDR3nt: TGTGCCAGCAGCTTGGGGGGGCGGAGAGCTAACTATGGCTACACCTTC; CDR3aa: CASSLGGRRANYGYTF
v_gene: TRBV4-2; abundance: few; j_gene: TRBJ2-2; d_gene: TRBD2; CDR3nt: TGTGCCAGCAGCCAAGATCTCGGCAGGGAGGGCGGGGAGCTGTTTTTT; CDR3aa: CASSQDLGREGGELFF
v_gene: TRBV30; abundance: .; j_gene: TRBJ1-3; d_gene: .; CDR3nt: TGTGCCTTGGACACCTCTGGAAACACCATATATTTT; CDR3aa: CALDTSGNTIYF
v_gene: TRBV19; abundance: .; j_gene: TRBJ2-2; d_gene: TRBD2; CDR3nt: TGTGCCAGTAGGGTAGCGGGGGTGGACACCGGGGAGCTGTTTTTT; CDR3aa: CASRVAGVDTGELFF
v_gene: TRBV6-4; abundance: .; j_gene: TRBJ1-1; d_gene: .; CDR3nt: TGTGCCAGCAGTGACTTTGGGCCCCGGGTTACAGGTTGTGAAGCTTTCTTT; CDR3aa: CASSDFGPRVTGCEAFF
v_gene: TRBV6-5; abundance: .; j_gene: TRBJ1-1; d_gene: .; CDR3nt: TGTGCCAGCAGTTCTATCCCCAGGGGACTGAACACTGAAGCTTTCTTT; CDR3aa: CASSSIPRGLNTEAFF
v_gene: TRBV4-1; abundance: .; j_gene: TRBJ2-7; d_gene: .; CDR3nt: TGCGCCAGCAGCCAAGATCCGTCGAGGCTCTACGAGCAGTACTTC; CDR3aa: CASSQDPSRLYEQYF
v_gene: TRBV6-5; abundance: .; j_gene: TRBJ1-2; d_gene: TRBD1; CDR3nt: TGTGCCAGCAGTTATCGACAGGGTGGGGGCTACACCTTC; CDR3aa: CASSYRQGGGYTF